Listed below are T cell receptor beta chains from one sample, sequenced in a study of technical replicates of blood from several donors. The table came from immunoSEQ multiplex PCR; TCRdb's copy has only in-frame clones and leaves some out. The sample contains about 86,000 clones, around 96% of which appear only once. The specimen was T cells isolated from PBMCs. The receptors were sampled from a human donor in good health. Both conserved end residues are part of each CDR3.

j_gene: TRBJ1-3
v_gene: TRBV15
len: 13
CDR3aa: CATRRADGNTIYF

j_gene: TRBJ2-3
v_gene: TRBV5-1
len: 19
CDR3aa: CASSISVRTSGRVADTQYF

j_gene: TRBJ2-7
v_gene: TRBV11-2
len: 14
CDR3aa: CASSLGAGTYEQYF

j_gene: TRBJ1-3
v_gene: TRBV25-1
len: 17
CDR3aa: CASSESPGIASGNTIYF

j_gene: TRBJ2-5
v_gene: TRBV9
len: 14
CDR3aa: CASSPIAAQETQYF

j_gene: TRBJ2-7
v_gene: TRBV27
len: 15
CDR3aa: CASSLSPTGGNEQYF

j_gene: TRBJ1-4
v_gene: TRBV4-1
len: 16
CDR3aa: CASSQIRAGTNEKLFF

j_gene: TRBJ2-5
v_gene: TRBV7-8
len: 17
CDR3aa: CASSFQGGQGIRETQYF

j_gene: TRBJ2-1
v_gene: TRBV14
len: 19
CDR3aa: CASSQDWREALSLSNEQFF

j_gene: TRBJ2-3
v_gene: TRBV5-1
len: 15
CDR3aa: CASSLEAGNTDTQYF

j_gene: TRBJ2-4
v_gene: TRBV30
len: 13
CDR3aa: CAWTSEAKNIQYF

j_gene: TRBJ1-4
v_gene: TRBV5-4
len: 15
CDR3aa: CASSFMGTGDEKLFF

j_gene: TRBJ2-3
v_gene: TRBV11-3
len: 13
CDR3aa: CASSSSTPDTQYF

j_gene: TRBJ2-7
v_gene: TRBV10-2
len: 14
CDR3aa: CASSLKREMDEQYF